This TCR beta chain was identified during a study of tumor-infiltrating lymphocytes in primary liver carcinoma. For the study at large: There were roughly 3.65 to 7.13 million productive TCRbeta reads per sample, a yield similar across tissue types.

About this clonotype itself: Given the absence of the conserved phenylalanine or tryptophan at the CDR3 end, a read error is likely.

For each extraction, RNA and DNA were obtained together from approximately 20-30 mg of unsorted bulk tissue. Reverse transcription of about 500 ng total RNA with a constant-region primer produced TCR beta cDNA. For TCR beta, libraries were produced by three nested multiplex PCR rounds using slightly modified ARM-PCR. MiXCR, applied by TCRdb to the multiplex PCR reads, yields one record per CDR3 protein. The repertoire holds 52,000 or so distinct CDR3 sequences, with around 77% as singletons. The TCR sequence derives from a man aged 40-49 years with primary liver carcinoma and hepatitis B virus infection. Sequencing input: liver tumor tissue from sampling region 5. Stated subset: tumor region T5, tumor centre.

CDR3 sequence: CASSITGTFNQPQHS. In DNA, the CDR3 is TGTGCCAGTAGTATAACAGGAACTTTCAATCAGCCCCAGCATTCT. V is TRBV19 and J is TRBJ1-5; a possible D gene is TRBD1 (5 bases). Deletions cut 2 bases from V and 3 bases from J, with 11 bases between. CDR3 length: 15 amino acids. Germline V gives CDR1 LNHDA, CDR2 SQIVND (reference sequence).